These 16 T cell receptor beta chains came from one sample sequenced in a study of blood T cells in healthy people across ages. Primed by a sample-barcoded 5' primer and a J-beta primer mix, a second PCR proceeded for 7 to 11 cycles. TCRdb used MiXCR to reprocess the 5' RACE reads, holding one entry per CDR3 protein. The profile covers roughly 700,000 distinct CDR3 sequences, with around 49% appearing a single time and 25% to 35% taken by the ten largest. Source material: blood. Source of these receptors: a woman aged 60-75 years in good health.

The rearrangement joins TRBV7-3 to TRBJ1-2; tentative D call: TRBD1 (5 bases). In germline, CDR1 is SGHTA, CDR2 FQGTGA. Trimming took off 1 base at V and 5 bases at J, with 11 bases between the two ends. This CDR3 comprises 14 residues. The CDR3 loop reads CASSLSGGGYGYTF. CDR3 DNA sequence: TGTGCCAGCAGCTTAAGCGGGGGTGGATATGGCTACACCTTC. The whole variable domain, remainder taken from reference TRBV7-3 and TRBJ1-2, is GAGVSQTPSNKVTEKGKYVELRCDPISGHTALYWYRQSLGQGPEFLIYFQGTGAADDSGLPNDRFFAVRPEGSVSTLKIQRTERGDSAVYLCASSLSGGGYGYTFGSGTRLTVV.

V is TRBV10-3 and J is TRBJ2-3, with D unclear. CDR1 ENHRY and CDR2 SYGVKD come from the germline V gene. Between the trimmed V and J ends, which lost 7 bases and 6 bases, there was a span of 11 bases. This CDR3 has 12 residues. The CDR3 DNA sequence: TGTGCCATCATGGGATACGAGGATACGCAGTATTTT. It translates to CAIMGYEDTQYF.

The chain joins TRBV7-2 to TRBJ2-7; D might be TRBD1 or TRBD2, each matching 5 bases. The V and J ends lost 5 bases and 5 bases respectively, with 13 bases between them. Germline CDR1 reads SGHTA; CDR2 reads FQGNSA. This CDR3 is built from 13 residues. Here the CDR3 DNA reads TGTGCCAGCAGCCCACACCGGGACCACGAGCAGTACTTC. Translated, it gives CASSPHRDHEQYF.

This clonotype appeared a few times. The chain couples TRBV28 to TRBJ2-7, with D possibly being TRBD1 or TRBD2 (5 bases each). CDR1 and CDR2 (germline): MDHEN, SYDVKM. This CDR3 contains 15 residues. V lost 3 bases and J 0 bases, leaving 12 bases between the germline ends. DNA of the CDR3: TGTGCCAGCAGTTTGCCCGGGACGGACTCCTACGAGCAGTACTTC. It is translated as CASSLPGTDSYEQYF.

This chain joins TRBV24-1 and TRBJ2-3; 9 positions match TRBD1. J lost 10 bases, V lost 4 bases, and 11 bases had no gene match. Germline V gene data show CDR1 as KGHDR and CDR2 as SFDVKD. CDR3 length: 15 residues. The CDR3: CATSDRDRERDAQYF. DNA of the CDR3: TGTGCCACCAGTGACCGGGACAGGGAGCGGGATGCGCAGTATTTT.

This chain joins TRBV19 and TRBJ2-6; D gene uncertain. There are 13 residues in the CDR3. CDR1 LNHDA and CDR2 SQIVND come from the germline V gene (reference sequence). V was cut by 9 bases and J by 4 bases, with 10 bases left in between. The CDR3 loop reads CASRLGGANVLTF. The CDR3, as DNA: TGTGCCAGCCGCCTGGGGGGGGCCAACGTCCTGACTTTC. The full variable domain, rest sourced from reference TRBV19 and TRBJ2-6, is DGGITQSPKYLFRKEGQNVTLSCEQNLNHDAMYWYRQDPGQGLRLIYYSQIVNDFQKGDIAEGYSVSREKKESFPLTVTSAQKNPTAFYLCASRLGGANVLTFGAGSRLTVL.

In regard to this clonotype: A read error may be the cause here, since a much bigger clone is one base away. The V gene is TRBV4-1, the J gene TRBJ2-5; D is ambiguous. With 0 bases removed from V and 11 bases from J, the gap between germline ends came to 22 bases. Germline CDR1 is MGHRA and CDR2 is YSYEKL. This CDR3 comprises 16 residues. The CDR3 bases are TGCGCCAGCAGCCAAGATGGGCCACCCCGGCGGAATGAGCAGTACTTC. Residues: CASSQDGPPRRNEQYF.

This clonotype was seen once. This sequence joins TRBV3-1 and TRBJ1-4, with 9 bases fitting TRBD1. The V gene end was trimmed by 2 bases and the J gene end by 11 bases; junction bases not matched to a gene: 6. This CDR3 contains 14 residues. The germline gives CDR1 LGHDT, CDR2 YNNKEL (reference sequence). The CDR3 here is CASSQMLDRGKLFF. Written as DNA, the CDR3 is TGTGCCAGCAGCCAAATGTTGGACAGGGGTAAACTGTTTTTT.

This clonotype showed up just a few times. The CDR3 spells CASSLRDSSDTQYF. CDR3 DNA: TGTGCCAGCAGCCTTCGGGACTCCTCAGATACGCAGTATTTT. The genes are TRBV4-2 and TRBJ2-3, with D tentatively TRBD2 (6 bases). V lost 4 bases to trimming and J lost 4 bases, with 12 bases between them. This CDR3 contains 14 residues. Per the germline V gene, CDR1 is LGHNA and CDR2 is YNFKEQ.

This clonotype was seen a handful of times. The gene calls are TRBV4-3 and TRBJ2-7; possible D gene TRBD1, 6 bases. V shed 3 bases and J shed 3 bases, with 21 bases lying between them. From germline, CDR1 is LGHNA and CDR2 YSLEER. CDR3 length: 17 amino acids. The CDR3 sequence: CASSHALGGARGYEQYF. CDR3 coding DNA: TGCGCCAGCAGCCATGCCCTAGGGGGAGCGAGGGGCTACGAGCAGTACTTC.

The rearrangement links TRBV7-2 to TRBJ1-1, with a possible D match to TRBD1 (6 bases). CDR3 length equals 16 residues. The V gene's germline CDR1 is SGHTA and CDR2 FQGNSA. V lost 5 bases, J lost 2 bases, and 18 bases lay in between. As DNA, the CDR3 is TGTGCCAGCAGCCGCAACTCCATACAGGGAAACACTGAAGCTTTCTTT. This translates into CASSRNSIQGNTEAFF.

The chain combines TRBV12-3 or TRBV12-4 with TRBJ2-1; D may be TRBD1 (5 bases). The CDR3 extends over 14 amino acids. Trimming stripped 7 bases from V and 9 bases from J, with 19 bases between. The CDR3 sequence is CASTAGSGLAEQFF. The CDR3 DNA sequence: TGTGCCAGCACCGCAGGGTCCGGGCTGGCTGAGCAGTTCTTC.

This clonotype was seen repeatedly, ten times or more. The CDR3 bases are TGTGCCAGCAGCATCCTCGACAACTCCTACAATGAGCAGTTCTTC. Amino acid sequence: CASSILDNSYNEQFF. The chain joins TRBV7-2 to TRBJ2-1, with D uncertain. V shed 5 bases and J shed 0 bases, with 11 bases lying between them. Germline V CDR1 and CDR2: SGHTA, FQGNSA. This CDR3 is 15 amino acids long.

V and J are TRBV14 and TRBJ2-1, with no clear D. The V gene lost 2 bases and the J gene lost 3 bases, with 5 bases spanning the gap. CDR1 is SGHDN and CDR2 is FVKESK in the germline V gene. The CDR3 has 13 residues. DNA of the CDR3: TGTGCCAGCAGCCAATCTATCTACAATGAGCAGTTCTTC. Translating it yields CASSQSIYNEQFF.

This rearrangement joins TRBV12-3 or TRBV12-4 to TRBJ1-2; 8 nucleotides align to TRBD1. This CDR3 has 13 amino acids. Trimming removed 7 bases from V and 0 bases from J; junction bases left unmatched: 1. The CDR3 DNA reads TGTGCCAGCAACAGGGGGTCTAACTATGGCTACACCTTC. Its translation is CASNRGSNYGYTF.

A note on this clonotype: An end of the junction differs from the germline gene, which may be a read error. V usage is TRBV5-7 and J usage is TRBJ2-7; a weak D match, TRBD1 (6 bases). TRBV5-7 is labeled an ORF, and its function is uncertain. The CDR3 contains 15 residues. CDR3 in DNA: TGTGCCTGCAGCTTAGGGGGTGCCCCCTCCTACGAGCAGTACTTC. Its translation is CACSLGGAPSYEQYF.